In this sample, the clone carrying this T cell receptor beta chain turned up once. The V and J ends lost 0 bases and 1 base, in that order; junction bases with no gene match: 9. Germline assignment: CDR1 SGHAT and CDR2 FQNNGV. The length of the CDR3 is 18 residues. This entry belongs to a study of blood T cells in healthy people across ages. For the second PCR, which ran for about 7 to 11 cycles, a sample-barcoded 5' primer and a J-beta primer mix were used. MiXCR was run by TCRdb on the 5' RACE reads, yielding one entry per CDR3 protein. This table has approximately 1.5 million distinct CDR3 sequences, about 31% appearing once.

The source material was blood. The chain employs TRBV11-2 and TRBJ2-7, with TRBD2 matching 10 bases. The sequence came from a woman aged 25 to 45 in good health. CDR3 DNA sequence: TGTGCCAGCAGCTTAGAGATCCTAGCGGGGGATCGGTCCTACGAGCAGTACTTC. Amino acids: CASSLEILAGDRSYEQYF.